The next 2 T cell receptor beta chains were all read from a single sample in a study of Graves' ophthalmopathy and Graves' hyperthyroidism. Amplification of the TCR beta CDR3 regions used RNA transcripts (as template). HTBI-primed first-round RT-PCR preceded second-round multiplex PCR. TCRdb independently ran MiXCR on the multiplex PCR reads; one entry per CDR3 protein. Of 150,000 to 200,000 distinct CDR3 sequences in the sample, around 39% were seen once. The specimen sequenced was peripheral blood. These receptor sequences come from a man aged 25 to 40 with Graves' ophthalmopathy.

On this clonotype itself: The germline gene is not matched at one end of the junction; a read error may be the cause. The rearrangement joins TRBV28 to TRBJ1-2; D may be TRBD1 (6 bases). The CDR3 runs to 16 residues. Germline V gene data show CDR1 as MDHEN and CDR2 as SYDVKM. The CDR3 loop reads CASSLAAGAPNNGYTF. The CDR3 DNA is TGTGCCAGCAGCTTAGCGGCAGGGGCCCCTAACAATGGCTACACCTTC.

This clonotype was seen ten or more times. The V call is TRBV12-3 or TRBV12-4, the J call TRBJ2-7; 9 bases line up with TRBD1. The ends lost 4 bases at V and 6 bases at J; junction bases unmatched: 4. The length of the CDR3 is 13 residues. CDR3: CASSSGTGLEQYF. CDR3 DNA sequence: TGTGCCAGCAGTTCAGGGACAGGGCTCGAGCAGTACTTC.